This T cell receptor beta chain was recovered during a study of blood T cells in healthy people across ages (dated by TCRdb to the mid-2010s). General notes on the study: In model experiments, template switching captured roughly one uniquely barcoded TCR beta cDNA molecule for every two T cells. The study measured age-related changes in TCR beta repertoire diversity using deep sequencing normalized with unique cDNA molecular identifiers. The donors were divided into four age groups: young (average about 16 years), middle-aged (approximately 39), aged (approximately 64) and long-lived (roughly 82). To avoid experimental bias, donors of different ages were distributed randomly across sequencing lanes. For two donors (one aged 18 to 30 and one aged 80 or older), the study analyzed two additional independent replicas of 1 million unique cDNA reads from the same blood draw. Overall study outcomes, separate from this receptor: Total diversity estimates from one million sequenced T cells were considered lower bounds and underestimates. As age increased, observed TCR beta diversity per million T cells dropped in a roughly linear way, and a significant reduction was already evident by age 40. Compared with the aged group, more naive CD4+ T cells, fewer expanded clones and increased TCR diversity were shown by the long-lived group, suggesting age selection. The percentage of naive T cells measured by flow cytometry correlated strongly with observed TCR beta diversity. Since profiling was done on bulk unsorted PBMCs, naive and antigen-experienced compartments could not be conclusively compared. The CMV infection status of donors was not known, potentially confounding age-related changes in expanded clonotypes.

As to this clonotype: Its antigen remains unidentified. No base-level quality is on record; no much larger clone is a single base apart.

Receptor libraries were prepared by 5' RACE. TCRdb records Illumina HiSeq 2500 as the sequencer. A second PCR of roughly 6 to 11 cycles was run with a J-beta primer mix and a sample-barcoded 5' primer. A template-switch 5' adaptor carrying 12 random nucleotides introduced a unique molecular identifier onto each TCR beta cDNA molecule. At least 3 million CDR3-containing paired-end reads were obtained from each sample. First-strand cDNA was synthesized from all RNA with the Mint cDNA synthesis kit, primed by a TRBC-specific oligonucleotide. Following uracil-DNA glycosylase treatment, a first 18-cycle PCR with universal primers M1SS and BC2_uni_R was performed on all cDNA. Regarding the original processing steps: Normalization of each sample was performed by random selection of 1 million high-quality reads, each carrying a distinct molecular identifier. Reads with shared molecular identifiers were discarded instead of being binned into consensus sequences. CDR3 identification, clonotype clustering and error correction used MiTCR with a Q25 quality threshold and the strictest error-elimination algorithm. Lower-bound total TCR beta diversity was estimated with a nonparametric unseen species model using Euler transformation. The public reads were reanalyzed by TCRdb: fastp trimming at Q25, MiXCR alignment, in-frame beta chains only. Rows with one shared CDR3 protein collapse into an entry with the most common genes and DNA. TCRdb's processing, not the study's, gives the V and J calls here. Recorded for this sample are about 570,000 distinct CDR3 sequences; 27% of them occurred a single time. The top ten hold around 18% of the sample.

After removal of 5 bases from V and 7 bases from J, the junction retains 14 bases not matched to a gene. The CDR3 numbers 16 residues from cysteine through phenylalanine. Only the CDR3 DNA stays, 48 bases, in frame from base 1. The germline V gene encodes CDR1 LGHNT and CDR2 FRNRAP. Donors were approximately 42 systemically healthy Caucasian individuals from Russia aged roughly 6 to 100 years. Approximately 10 milliliters of peripheral blood were collected from each donor into EDTA-treated Vacutainer tubes. Ficoll-Paque density-gradient centrifugation was used to isolate PBMCs, with at least 6 million obtained per sample. Trizol reagent was used to extract total RNA from PBMCs, with at least 5 micrograms per sample. For every donor, an aliquot of PBMCs went through flow cytometry to measure the percentages of naive CD45RAhigh/CD27high T cells.

Rearrangement joined TRBV12-5 to TRBJ2-1, with TRBD2 matching 7 junction bases. Sequencing was performed on blood. This clonotype originated in a woman between 70 and 85 years old in good health. The CDR3 sequence is CASGLSWDYEGNEQFF. DNA sequence: TGTGCTAGTGGTCTAAGCTGGGACTACGAGGGGAATGAGCAGTTCTTC.